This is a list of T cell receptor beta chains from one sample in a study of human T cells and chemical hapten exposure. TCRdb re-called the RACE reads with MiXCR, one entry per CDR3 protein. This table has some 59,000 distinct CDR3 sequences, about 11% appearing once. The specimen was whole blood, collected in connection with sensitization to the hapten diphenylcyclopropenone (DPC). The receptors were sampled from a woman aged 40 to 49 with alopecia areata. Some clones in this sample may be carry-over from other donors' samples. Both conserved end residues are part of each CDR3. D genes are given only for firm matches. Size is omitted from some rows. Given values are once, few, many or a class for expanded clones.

CDR3 DNA: TGTGCCAGCCAACCGGGACAGGCCTCCTACGAGCAGTACTTC
CDR3 protein: CASQPGQASYEQYF
J gene: TRBJ2-7
V gene: TRBV6-5
D gene: TRBD1
clone size: few

CDR3 DNA: TGTGCCAGCCACAGGGGGCTTTATGGCTACACCTTC
CDR3 protein: CASHRGLYGYTF
J gene: TRBJ1-2
V gene: TRBV6-2/TRBV6-3
D gene: TRBD1
clone size: many

CDR3 DNA: TGCGCCAGCAGCTTGGAGACTCTAGACACCGGGGAGCTGTTTTTT
CDR3 protein: CASSLETLDTGELFF
J gene: TRBJ2-2
V gene: TRBV5-1
D gene: -
clone size: many

CDR3 DNA: TGTGCCAGCAGCGAAGTAGTTGCGGACGGGGAGCTGTTTTTT
CDR3 protein: CASSEVVADGELFF
J gene: TRBJ2-2
V gene: TRBV9
D gene: -
clone size: -

CDR3 DNA: TGTGCCTGGAGTCCGGTGGGGTACTATGGCTACACCTTC
CDR3 protein: CAWSPVGYYGYTF
J gene: TRBJ1-2
V gene: TRBV30
D gene: -
clone size: many

CDR3 DNA: TGTGCCAGCAGCGCGGATAGCGGGAGCGGGGAGACCCAGTACTTC
CDR3 protein: CASSADSGSGETQYF
J gene: TRBJ2-5
V gene: TRBV5-4
D gene: TRBD2
clone size: many

CDR3 DNA: TGTGCCACCAGCAGAAGGACAGAGGCTGATCAGCCCCAGCATTTT
CDR3 protein: CATSRRTEADQPQHF
J gene: TRBJ1-5
V gene: TRBV15
D gene: -
clone size: -

CDR3 DNA: TGTGCCAGCAGTTCTTATGGACCGGGGGAGCAGTACTTC
CDR3 protein: CASSSYGPGEQYF
J gene: TRBJ2-7
V gene: TRBV6-2/TRBV6-3
D gene: -
clone size: once

CDR3 DNA: TGCGCCAGCAGCCAAGGGACAGGGATTCGGTATGGCTACACCTTC
CDR3 protein: CASSQGTGIRYGYTF
J gene: TRBJ1-2
V gene: TRBV4-3
D gene: TRBD1
clone size: few

CDR3 DNA: TGCAGTGCTAAGGGGCAGGGTGGGCAGCCCCAGCATTTT
CDR3 protein: CSAKGQGGQPQHF
J gene: TRBJ1-5
V gene: TRBV20-1
D gene: -
clone size: few

CDR3 DNA: TGTGCCAGCAGTTACCTAGGACAGGGGTCCGCAGATACGCAGTATTTT
CDR3 protein: CASSYLGQGSADTQYF
J gene: TRBJ2-3
V gene: TRBV6-6
D gene: TRBD1
clone size: few

CDR3 DNA: TGTGCCAGCAGTTACCCGGGGTCGGGGGACCTTGAGCAGTTCTTC
CDR3 protein: CASSYPGSGDLEQFF
J gene: TRBJ2-1
V gene: TRBV6-2/TRBV6-3
D gene: -
clone size: many

CDR3 DNA: TGTGCCAGCGGGGGGGGGACCTATGGCTACACCTTC
CDR3 protein: CASGGGTYGYTF
J gene: TRBJ1-2
V gene: TRBV6-6
D gene: -
clone size: many

CDR3 DNA: TGCAGTGCTATTCCCCAACTAGCGGGGTACAATGAGCAGTTCTTC
CDR3 protein: CSAIPQLAGYNEQFF
J gene: TRBJ2-1
V gene: TRBV20-1
D gene: TRBD2
clone size: many

CDR3 DNA: TGTGCCAGCAGCTTATATAAACGGACTAGCGGGAGGACCAACACCGGGGAGCTGTTTTTT
CDR3 protein: CASSLYKRTSGRTNTGELFF
J gene: TRBJ2-2
V gene: TRBV13
D gene: TRBD2
clone size: many

CDR3 DNA: TGTGCCACCCCCGCCCGGACAGGGGGTACTGAAGCTTTCTTT
CDR3 protein: CATPARTGGTEAFF
J gene: TRBJ1-1
V gene: TRBV11-2
D gene: TRBD1
clone size: many

CDR3 DNA: TGTGCCAGCAGCTTGCTAGGTACGCAGTATTTT
CDR3 protein: CASSLLGTQYF
J gene: TRBJ2-3
V gene: TRBV5-8
D gene: -
clone size: -

CDR3 DNA: TGTGCCAGCAGCCAAGGCCGGACTGAAACCGGGGAGCTGTTTTTT
CDR3 protein: CASSQGRTETGELFF
J gene: TRBJ2-2
V gene: TRBV11-3
D gene: -
clone size: -

CDR3 DNA: TGTGCCAGCAGCCAGGATCTAGCGCTACCCTACAATGAGCAGTTCTTC
CDR3 protein: CASSQDLALPYNEQFF
J gene: TRBJ2-1
V gene: TRBV3-2
D gene: -
clone size: -

CDR3 DNA: TGCGCCAGCAGCCGTTACGGACAGGTGGACAATGAGCAGTTCTTC
CDR3 protein: CASSRYGQVDNEQFF
J gene: TRBJ2-1
V gene: TRBV4-3
D gene: TRBD1
clone size: few

CDR3 DNA: TGCAGCGTTTCTAGACTAGCGGTGACTGAGCAGTTCTTC
CDR3 protein: CSVSRLAVTEQFF
J gene: TRBJ2-1
V gene: TRBV29-1
D gene: TRBD2
clone size: -

CDR3 DNA: TGTGCCAGCAGCTCCGCCGGGACTAGCGGTACCTACGAGCAGTACTTC
CDR3 protein: CASSSAGTSGTYEQYF
J gene: TRBJ2-7
V gene: TRBV6-2/TRBV6-3
D gene: TRBD2
clone size: -

CDR3 DNA: TGTGCCAGCAGCTCCAGCGGGAGGGCCTGGAATGAGCAGTTCTTC
CDR3 protein: CASSSSGRAWNEQFF
J gene: TRBJ2-1
V gene: TRBV7-2
D gene: TRBD2
clone size: -

CDR3 DNA: TGTGCCAGCAGCTTGGGGACTAGCGGTTACAATGAGCAGTTCTTC
CDR3 protein: CASSLGTSGYNEQFF
J gene: TRBJ2-1
V gene: TRBV5-6
D gene: TRBD2
clone size: many

CDR3 DNA: TGCAGTGCGCCGCAGGGTATCTATGAGCAGTTCTTC
CDR3 protein: CSAPQGIYEQFF
J gene: TRBJ2-1
V gene: TRBV20-1
D gene: -
clone size: -